The T cell receptor beta chain under discussion was sequenced for a study of T-cell memory formation after mild COVID-19. Study outcomes and limitations: For contracting clones, CD4+ ones sat mainly in CM and EM, CD8+ in EMRA.

On this clonotype: Its antigen is currently unknown.

Germline values: CDR1 SGHNT, CDR2 YYREEE (reference sequence). V lost 5 bases and J lost 7, with 12 bases in between. The CDR3 extends over 13 amino acids. One entry per CDR3 protein, called by TCRdb with MiXCR from the 5' RACE reads. The table shows hundreds of thousands of distinct CDR3 sequences, with 20% to 25% occurring only once. The V and J genes are TRBV5-4 and TRBJ2-2; weak D call: TRBD2 (6 bases). This TCR was recovered from a man aged 18-30 years who had mild COVID-19 (a few samples of this study predate the infection). Cell type and time point are not known. Sample: PBMCs or a T cell subset sorted from them (not recorded which). The CDR3 loop reads CASRGPSVGELFF. The CDR3 DNA follows: TGTGCCAGCAGGGGACCTAGCGTCGGGGAGCTGTTTTTT.